This is a list of T cell receptor beta chains from one sample in a study of OX40 agonist ivuxolimab in advanced cancers. Profiling relied on immunoSEQ multiplex PCR, and the TCRdb table lists in-frame clones only, not all of them. Among about 60,000 clones listed, more than 75% were seen once. The sample consisted of CD4+ or CD8+ T cells sorted from blood, taken in a trial of the OX40 agonist ivuxolimab. The receptor set was obtained from an adult with an advanced solid tumor such as melanoma, head and neck, liver or kidney cancer. The CDR3 runs from the conserved cysteine through the conserved F or W. Fields, in order: D gene, J gene, CDR3 length, V gene, clone size, CDR3 DNA, CDR3 protein. D genes are given only for firm matches. The size entry is marked missing in some rows and otherwise reads once, few, many or a size class.

NA,TRBJ2-5,13,TRBV5-6,NA,TGTGCCAGCAGCAGGGAGGTGGAAGAGACCCAGTACTTC,CASSREVEETQYF
TRBD2,TRBJ2-4,15,TRBV7-2,NA,TGTGCCAGCAGCTTGAGACGGCGGGGGAGGAACATTCAGTACTTC,CASSLRRRGRNIQYF
TRBD1,TRBJ1-2,13,TRBV28,NA,TGTGCCAGCAGTTCGGGACAGGGGAGTGGCTACACCTTC,CASSSGQGSGYTF
NA,TRBJ2-5,13,TRBV7-3,NA,TGTGCCAGCAGCTTAGGACAGCAAGAGACCCAGTACTTC,CASSLGQQETQYF
NA,TRBJ1-4,13,TRBV2,few,TGTGCCAGCAGTGTGGACCTAAGGGAAAAACTGTTTTTT,CASSVDLREKLFF
NA,TRBJ1-2,17,TRBV28,NA,TGTGCCAGCAGTCCACCCCATGTCGCGACAGGTGAATATGGCTACACCTTC,CASSPPHVATGEYGYTF
TRBD2,TRBJ2-3,17,TRBV4-1,NA,TGCGCCAGCGATGATTTGGGACTAGCGGGAGCCCCAGATACGCAGTATTTT,CASDDLGLAGAPDTQYF
NA,TRBJ2-2,14,TRBV5-1,NA,TGCGCCAGCAGCTTGGGCCAGGAGACCGGGGAGCTGTTTTTT,CASSLGQETGELFF
NA,TRBJ2-3,15,TRBV4-3,NA,TGCGCCAGCAGCCAAGGAGGGGAGCCCACAGATACGCAGTATTTT,CASSQGGEPTDTQYF
NA,TRBJ2-1,14,TRBV2,NA,TGTGCCAGCAGCCAGCAAACCTCCTACAATGAGCAGTTCTTC,CASSQQTSYNEQFF
TRBD1,TRBJ2-7,14,TRBV5-1,NA,TGCGCCAGCAGCCGATGGGACAGGGTAGGCGAGCAGTACTTC,CASSRWDRVGEQYF
TRBD2,TRBJ2-7,16,TRBV5-1,NA,TGCGCCAGCAGCTTGCTGGCTAGCGGAGCGCCCTACGAGCAGTACTTC,CASSLLASGAPYEQYF
NA,TRBJ1-1,14,TRBV5-1,NA,TGCGCCAGCAGCTTTAGCAGGGGGAACACTGAAGCTTTCTTT,CASSFSRGNTEAFF
TRBD1,TRBJ2-3,16,TRBV7-9,NA,TGTGCCAGCAGCTTAACAGGGGGCCGAGTGACAGATACGCAGTATTTT,CASSLTGGRVTDTQYF
NA,TRBJ2-5,14,TRBV7-2,NA,TGTGCCAGCAGCTTAGGAGGGGTACGGGAGACCCAGTACTTC,CASSLGGVRETQYF
TRBD1,TRBJ2-7,14,TRBV15,NA,TGTGCCACCAGCAGAGAACAGGGGGCTAACGAGCAGTACTTC,CATSREQGANEQYF
TRBD2,TRBJ2-5,18,TRBV9,NA,TGTGCCAGCAGCGTAAAGGCGGGACTAGCGGGTTATCAAGAGACCCAGTACTTC,CASSVKAGLAGYQETQYF
NA,TRBJ1-4,15,TRBV11-1,NA,TGTGCCAGCAGCTCACAGCCAGCCACTAATGAAAAACTGTTTTTT,CASSSQPATNEKLFF
NA,TRBJ1-2,15,TRBV19,NA,TGTGCCAGTAGTGTAACCCCGGACGGCTCAAATGGCTACACCTTC,CASSVTPDGSNGYTF
NA,TRBJ2-3,14,TRBV9,NA,TGTGCCAGCAGCCCCGGGTGGCTCACAGATACGCAGTATTTT,CASSPGWLTDTQYF
NA,TRBJ2-7,14,TRBV28,NA,TGTGCCAGCACCCTAAGCGGCCCCAAGTACGAGCAGTACTTC,CASTLSGPKYEQYF
NA,TRBJ1-1,14,TRBV7-9,medium-sized,TGTGCCAGCAGCGAAGAGGGGGTCGGTACTGAAGCTTTCTTT,CASSEEGVGTEAFF
TRBD2,TRBJ2-5,19,TRBV9,NA,TGTGCCAGCAGCGTAGATGGGAGGAGGGCTAGCGGGAGTCGAGAGACCCAGTACTTC,CASSVDGRRASGSRETQYF
TRBD1,TRBJ2-3,15,TRBV5-4,NA,TGTGCCAGCAGCTTGGACAGGGGATCCACAGATACGCAGTATTTT,CASSLDRGSTDTQYF
TRBD2,TRBJ2-2,16,TRBV27,NA,TGTGCCAGCACTCTGCTAGCGGGAGAGGACACCGGGGAGCTGTTTTTT,CASTLLAGEDTGELFF
NA,TRBJ1-2,12,TRBV5-1,NA,TGCGCCAGCAGCTTGCAGGGTGGAGGCTACACCTTC,CASSLQGGGYTF
NA,TRBJ1-2,13,TRBV4-1,few,TGCGCCAGCAGCCGAAATCTGGGAAATGGCTACACCTTC,CASSRNLGNGYTF
NA,TRBJ2-1,16,TRBV18,NA,TGTGCCAGCTCACCACCGGTCGGGCGCTCCTACAATGAGCAGTTCTTC,CASSPPVGRSYNEQFF
NA,TRBJ2-2,12,TRBV9,NA,TGTGCCAGCAGCGTATGGGGGAGGGAGCTGTTTTTT,CASSVWGRELFF
TRBD1,TRBJ1-3,15,TRBV11-1,few,TGTGCCAGCAGCCCGGACAGGATCTCTGGAAACACCATATATTTT,CASSPDRISGNTIYF
TRBD1,TRBJ1-3,16,TRBV7-2,NA,TGTGCCAGCAGCTCCTTGAAGGGGGCGCTGGGAAACACCATATATTTT,CASSSLKGALGNTIYF
NA,TRBJ2-7,15,TRBV30,NA,TGTGCCTGGAGCAAGGACAGTATGGGACCCTACGAGCAGTACTTC,CAWSKDSMGPYEQYF
TRBD1,TRBJ1-1,13,TRBV10-3,NA,TGTGCCATCCAGACAGGGGGCGGCACTGAAGCTTTCTTT,CAIQTGGGTEAFF
NA,TRBJ2-5,13,TRBV19,NA,TGTGCCAGTAGTGTCAACAGCGAAGAGACCCAGTACTTC,CASSVNSEETQYF
NA,TRBJ2-3,12,TRBV27,once,TGTGCCAGCGGCCGAGGGCTTTGGGCGCAGTATTTT,CASGRGLWAQYF
TRBD1,TRBJ2-4,13,TRBV6-5,once,TGTGCCAGCAGTTACCAAGGACAGGGATTTAAGTACTTC,CASSYQGQGFKYF
NA,TRBJ2-1,12,TRBV9,NA,TGTGCCAGCAGCGTAGAGGAACAGGAGCAGTTCTTC,CASSVEEQEQFF
NA,TRBJ1-1,14,TRBV30,once,TGTGCCTGGAGGGTTTTCGGCAGGGCCACTGAAGCTTTCTTT,CAWRVFGRATEAFF
TRBD1,TRBJ1-4,14,TRBV19,few,TGTGCCAGTAGTATCCAGGGGGCGAGTGAAAAACTGTTTTTT,CASSIQGASEKLFF
NA,TRBJ2-5,17,TRBV7-3,NA,TGTGCCAGCAGCTTAATAGGCGGGGCCGGGCTCGAGGAGACCCAGTACTTC,CASSLIGGAGLEETQYF
NA,TRBJ2-3,16,TRBV5-1,NA,TGCGCCAGCAGCTTGGCTACAGACGCTAGCACAGATACGCAGTATTTT,CASSLATDASTDTQYF
NA,TRBJ2-7,14,TRBV5-6,NA,TGTGCCAGCAGCTTAGAGCAGGGTCAGAGGAAGCAGTACTTC,CASSLEQGQRKQYF
NA,TRBJ2-3,12,TRBV6-6,few,TGTGCCAGCAGTCCTGACGGAGGGACGCAGTATTTT,CASSPDGGTQYF
TRBD2,TRBJ2-1,14,TRBV7-9,NA,TGTGCCAGCAGCTTTGCGGGAGGGTATAATGAGCAGTTCTTC,CASSFAGGYNEQFF
TRBD2,TRBJ2-3,17,TRBV15,NA,TGTGCCACCAGCAGAGGGACCGGCGGGAGTTCATCCGATACGCAGTATTTT,CATSRGTGGSSSDTQYF
NA,TRBJ1-3,19,TRBV21-1,NA,NA,CASSKALRAAWGSGNTIYF
NA,TRBJ2-2,12,TRBV19,NA,TGTGCCAGTAGCCGAGGGGTCGGGGAGCTGTTTTTT,CASSRGVGELFF
NA,TRBJ1-5,13,TRBV7-6,NA,TGTGCCAGCAGCTTAAGCGGGGAGAGACCCCAGCATTTT,CASSLSGERPQHF
NA,TRBJ1-2,13,TRBV28,NA,TGTGCCAGCAGGGTCCCGGCGGCCTATGGCTACACCTTC,CASRVPAAYGYTF
NA,TRBJ1-4,17,TRBV4-1,NA,TGCGCCAGCAGCCAAGATACATCACTGGTAGCTAATGAAAAACTGTTTTTT,CASSQDTSLVANEKLFF
TRBD1,TRBJ1-5,15,TRBV7-9,NA,TGTGCCAGCAGCTTAGGTCACAGGGGTGGGCAGCCCCAGCATTTT,CASSLGHRGGQPQHF